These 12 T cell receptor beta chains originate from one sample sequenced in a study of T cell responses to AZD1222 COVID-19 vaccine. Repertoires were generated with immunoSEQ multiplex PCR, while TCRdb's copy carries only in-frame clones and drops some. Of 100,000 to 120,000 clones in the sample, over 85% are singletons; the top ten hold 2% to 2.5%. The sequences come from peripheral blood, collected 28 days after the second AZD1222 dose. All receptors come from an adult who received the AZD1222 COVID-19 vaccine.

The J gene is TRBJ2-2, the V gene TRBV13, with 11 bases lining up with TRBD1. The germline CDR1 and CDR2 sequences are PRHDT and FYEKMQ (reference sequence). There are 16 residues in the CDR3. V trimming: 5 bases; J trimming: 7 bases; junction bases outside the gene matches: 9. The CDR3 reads CASSKGTGGRRGELFF. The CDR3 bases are TGTGCCAGCAGCAAGGGGACAGGGGGGCGGCGCGGGGAGCTGTTTTTT.

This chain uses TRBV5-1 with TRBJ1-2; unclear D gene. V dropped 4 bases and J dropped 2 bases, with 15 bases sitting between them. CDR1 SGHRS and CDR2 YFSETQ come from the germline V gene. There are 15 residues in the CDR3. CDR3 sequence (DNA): TGCGCCAGCAGCAACTGGCGCGGCACCAACTATGGCTACACCTTC. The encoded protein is CASSNWRGTNYGYTF. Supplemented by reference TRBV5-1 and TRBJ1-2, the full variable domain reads KAGVTQTPRYLIKTRGQQVTLSCSPISGHRSVSWYQQTPGQGLQFLFEYFSETQRNKGNFPGRFSGRQFSNSRSEMNVSTLELGDSALYLCASSNWRGTNYGYTFGSGTRLTVV.

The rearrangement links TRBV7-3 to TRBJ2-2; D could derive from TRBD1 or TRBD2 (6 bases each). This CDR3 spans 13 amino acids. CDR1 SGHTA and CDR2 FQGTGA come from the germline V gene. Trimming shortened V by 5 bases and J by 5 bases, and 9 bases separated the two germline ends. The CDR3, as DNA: TGTGCCAGCAGCCTAGGGGGGACCGGGGAGCTGTTTTTT. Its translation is CASSLGGTGELFF.

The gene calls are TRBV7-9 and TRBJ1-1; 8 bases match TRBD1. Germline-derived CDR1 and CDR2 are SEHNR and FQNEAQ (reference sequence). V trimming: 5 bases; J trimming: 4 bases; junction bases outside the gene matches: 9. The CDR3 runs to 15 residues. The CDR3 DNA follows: TGTGCCAGCAGCCCGACGACAGGGGATGTCACTGAAGCTTTCTTT. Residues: CASSPTTGDVTEAFF.

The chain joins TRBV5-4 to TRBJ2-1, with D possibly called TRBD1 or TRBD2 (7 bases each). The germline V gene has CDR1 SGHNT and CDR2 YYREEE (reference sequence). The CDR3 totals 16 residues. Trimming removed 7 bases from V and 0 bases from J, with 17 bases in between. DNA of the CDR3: TGTGCCAGCGCCCAGGGGGGGATAGGCTCCTACAATGAGCAGTTCTTC. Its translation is CASAQGGIGSYNEQFF.

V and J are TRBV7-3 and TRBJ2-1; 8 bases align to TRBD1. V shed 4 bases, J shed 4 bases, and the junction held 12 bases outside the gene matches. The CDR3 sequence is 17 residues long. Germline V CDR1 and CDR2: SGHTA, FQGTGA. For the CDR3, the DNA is TGTGCCAGCAGCTCAAGCGCAGGGGGCGGGGTATACAATGAGCAGTTCTTC. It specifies CASSSSAGGGVYNEQFF.

The DNA of the CDR3 is TGTGCCAGCAGCCCCGCCGGGGGGCGCGGTGGCTACACCTTC. Residues: CASSPAGGRGGYTF. V is TRBV7-9 and J is TRBJ1-2; tentative D call: TRBD1 (6 bases). The ends were cut back, 5 bases at V and 7 bases at J, with 17 bases in the middle. Looked up from germline, CDR1 is SEHNR and CDR2 is FQNEAQ (reference sequence). CDR3 length: 14 amino acids.

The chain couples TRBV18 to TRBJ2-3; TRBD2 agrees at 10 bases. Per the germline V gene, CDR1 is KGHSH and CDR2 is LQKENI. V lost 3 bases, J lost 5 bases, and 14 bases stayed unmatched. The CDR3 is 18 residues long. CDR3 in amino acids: CASSPRPSGGALKDTQYF. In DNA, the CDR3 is TGTGCCAGCTCACCTCGACCGAGCGGGGGGGCCCTAAAAGATACGCAGTATTTT.

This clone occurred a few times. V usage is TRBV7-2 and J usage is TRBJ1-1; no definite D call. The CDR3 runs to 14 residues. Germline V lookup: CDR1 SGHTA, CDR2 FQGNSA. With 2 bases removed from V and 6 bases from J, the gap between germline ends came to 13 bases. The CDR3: CASSLTLAAPEAFF. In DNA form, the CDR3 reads TGTGCCAGCAGCTTAACGCTCGCAGCGCCTGAAGCTTTCTTT.

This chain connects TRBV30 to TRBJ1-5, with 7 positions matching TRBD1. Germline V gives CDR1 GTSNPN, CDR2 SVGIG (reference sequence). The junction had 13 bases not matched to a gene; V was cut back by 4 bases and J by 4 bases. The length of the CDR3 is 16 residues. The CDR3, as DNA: TGTGCCTGGAAGGGTCCTCGGACAGGACAAAATCAGCCCCAGCATTTT. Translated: CAWKGPRTGQNQPQHF.

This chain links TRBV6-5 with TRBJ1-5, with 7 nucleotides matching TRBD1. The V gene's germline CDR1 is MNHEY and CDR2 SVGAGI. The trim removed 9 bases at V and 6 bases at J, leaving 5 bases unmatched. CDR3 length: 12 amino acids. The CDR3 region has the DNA TGTGCCAGTTTGCAGGGGGGTCAGCCCCAGCATTTT. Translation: CASLQGGQPQHF.

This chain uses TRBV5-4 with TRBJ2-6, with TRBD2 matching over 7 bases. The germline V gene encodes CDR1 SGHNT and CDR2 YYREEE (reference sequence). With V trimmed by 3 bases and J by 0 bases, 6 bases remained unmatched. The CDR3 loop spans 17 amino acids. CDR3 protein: CASSSGGRRSGANVLTF. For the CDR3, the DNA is TGTGCCAGCAGCTCGGGAGGACGTCGCTCTGGGGCCAACGTCCTGACTTTC. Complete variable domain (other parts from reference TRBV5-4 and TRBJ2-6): ETGVTQSPTHLIKTRGQQVTLRCSSQSGHNTVSWYQQALGQGPQFIFQYYREEENGRGNFPPRFSGLQFPNYSSELNVNALELDDSALYLCASSSGGRRSGANVLTFGAGSRLTVL.